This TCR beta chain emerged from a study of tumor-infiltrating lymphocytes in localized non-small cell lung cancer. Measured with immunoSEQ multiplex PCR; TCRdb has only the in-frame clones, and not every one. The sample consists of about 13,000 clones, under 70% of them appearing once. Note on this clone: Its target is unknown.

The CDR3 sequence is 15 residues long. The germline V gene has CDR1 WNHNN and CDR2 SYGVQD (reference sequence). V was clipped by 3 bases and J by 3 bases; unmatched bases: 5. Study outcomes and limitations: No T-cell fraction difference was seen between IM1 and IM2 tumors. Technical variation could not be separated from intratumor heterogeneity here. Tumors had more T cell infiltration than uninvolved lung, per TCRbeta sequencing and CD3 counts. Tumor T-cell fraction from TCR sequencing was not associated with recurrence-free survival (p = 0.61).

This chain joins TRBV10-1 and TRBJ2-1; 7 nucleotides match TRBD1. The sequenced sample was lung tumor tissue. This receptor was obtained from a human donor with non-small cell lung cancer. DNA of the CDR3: TGCGCCAGCAGTGATGGTCAGGGGGACTACAATGAGCAGTTCTTC. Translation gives CASSDGQGDYNEQFF.